In its sample, the clone carrying this TCR beta chain was seen a few times. These data belong to a study of blood T cell repertoires in COVID-19. The wider study: The United States, Italy and Spain were the sources of the acute and convalescent COVID-19 samples.

The study recruited people aged about 18 to 95 years across about two dozen US areas. Cohort placement rested on clinical history that participants reported themselves. Libraries were prepared by immunoSEQ multiplex PCR; TCRdb keeps only in-frame clonotypes and omits some of them. The data contain some 180,000 clones, 82% of them seen just once; the ten biggest clones take up around 5.5%. With 2 bases removed from V and 9 bases from J, the gap between germline ends came to 12 bases. CDR3 length: 12 residues. Germline V gives CDR1 SGHRS, CDR2 YFSETQ. The TCR sequence derives from a woman aged 55-70 years with acute COVID-19. Sequencing was done on a sample of PBMCs or T cells enriched from blood (not recorded which). The rearrangement uses TRBV5-1 and TRBJ2-7, with D possibly being TRBD1 (6 bases). Here the CDR3 reads CASSLHKGVQYF. As DNA, the CDR3 is TGCGCCAGCAGCTTACACAAGGGGGTGCAGTACTTC.